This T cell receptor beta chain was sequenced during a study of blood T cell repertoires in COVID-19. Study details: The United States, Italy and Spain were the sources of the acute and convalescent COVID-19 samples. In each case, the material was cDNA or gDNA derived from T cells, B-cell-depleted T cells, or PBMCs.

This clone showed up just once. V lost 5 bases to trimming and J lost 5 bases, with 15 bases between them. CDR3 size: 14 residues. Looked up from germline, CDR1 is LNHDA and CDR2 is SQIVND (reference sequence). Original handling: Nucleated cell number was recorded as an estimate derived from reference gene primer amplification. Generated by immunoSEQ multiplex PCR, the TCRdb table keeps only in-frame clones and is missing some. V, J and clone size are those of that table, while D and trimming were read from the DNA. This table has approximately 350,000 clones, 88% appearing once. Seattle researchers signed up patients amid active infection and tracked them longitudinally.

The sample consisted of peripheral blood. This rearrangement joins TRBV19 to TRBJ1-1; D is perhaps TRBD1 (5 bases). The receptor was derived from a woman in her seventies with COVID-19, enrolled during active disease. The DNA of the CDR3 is TGTGCCAGTAGTTTATCGACAGAGCGTACTGAAGCTTTCTTT. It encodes CASSLSTERTEAFF.